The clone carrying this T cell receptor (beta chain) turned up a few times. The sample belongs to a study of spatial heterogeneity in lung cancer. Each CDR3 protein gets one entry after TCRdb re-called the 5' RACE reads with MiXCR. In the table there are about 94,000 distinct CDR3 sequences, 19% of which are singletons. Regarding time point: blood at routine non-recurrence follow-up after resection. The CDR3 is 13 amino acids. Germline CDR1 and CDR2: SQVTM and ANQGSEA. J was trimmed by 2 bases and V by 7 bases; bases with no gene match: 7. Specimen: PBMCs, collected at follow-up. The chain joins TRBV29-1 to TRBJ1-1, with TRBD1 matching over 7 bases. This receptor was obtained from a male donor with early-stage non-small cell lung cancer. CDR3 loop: CSAPGQQNTEAFF. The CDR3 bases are TGCAGCGCACCGGGACAGCAAAACACTGAAGCTTTCTTT.